One and the same sample provided the 18 T cell receptor beta chains below, sequenced in a study of T cells in Graves' hyperthyroidism and ophthalmopathy. Amplified regions were TCR beta CDR3 sequences from RNA transcripts. The primer set for the first-round RT-PCR of the TCR CDR3 was HTBI. Using its own MiXCR run on the multiplex PCR reads, TCRdb lists one record per CDR3 protein. The top ten clones hold 40% of a sample with approximately 400,000 distinct CDR3 sequences, 18% of them seen once. Material for sequencing was blood. The receptors derive from a man younger than 30 with Graves' ophthalmopathy.

This clonotype was seen ten or more times. The chain uses TRBV28 and TRBJ1-6; D is undetermined. The CDR3 is 18 amino acids. Trimming pared 5 bases from V and 5 bases from J, leaving 22 bases between. The germline CDR1 and CDR2 sequences are MDHEN and SYDVKM. Here the CDR3 DNA reads TGTGCCAGCAGTCCGCCTAGGGCGGGAACACTGAATAATTCACCCCTCCACTTT. Its translation is CASSPPRAGTLNNSPLHF.

This clonotype was observed a few times. Since a much larger clone is just one base distant, this may be a read error. This chain links TRBV12-3 or TRBV12-4 with TRBJ1-1; 8 bases line up with TRBD1. The CDR3 runs 15 residues. The chain's CDR3 is CVSSPGQGSHTEAFF. CDR3 nucleotide sequence: TGTGTCAGCAGTCCCGGACAGGGATCGCACACTGAAGCTTTCTTT.

This clonotype occurred many times. The rearrangement uses TRBV13 and TRBJ2-7; the match to TRBD1 covers 8 bases. Germline CDR1 PRHDT, CDR2 FYEKMQ (reference sequence). This CDR3 region has 13 residues. Trimming took 6 bases from V and 3 from J; bases not matched to a gene: 4. CDR3 residues: CASRRTGRYEQYF. The CDR3 DNA follows: TGTGCCAGCAGACGGACAGGGCGCTACGAGCAGTACTTC.

This rearrangement joins TRBV7-2 to TRBJ2-1, with 11 bases fitting TRBD2. The CDR3 runs to 17 residues. Trimming removed 1 base from V and 9 bases from J; junction bases left unmatched: 11. The V gene's germline CDR1 is SGHTA and CDR2 FQGNSA. The CDR3 reads CASSLDPPSGGRGEQFF. The CDR3 nucleotides are TGTGCCAGCAGCTTAGATCCCCCTAGCGGGGGGCGGGGTGAGCAGTTCTTC.

CDR3 nucleotide sequence: TGTGCCAGCAGGTTCGGCTCTACTCAGGGTGAAAAACTGTTTTTT. Translation gives CASRFGSTQGEKLFF. This chain connects TRBV5-8 to TRBJ1-4; maybe TRBD1 (5 bases). The CDR3 runs 15 residues. The germline CDR1 and CDR2 sequences are SGHTS and YDEGEE. The ends were cut back, 5 bases at V and 7 bases at J, with 18 bases in the middle.

At least ten counts were recorded for this clonotype. The V gene is TRBV6-1, the J gene TRBJ2-5, with 11 bases lining up with TRBD2. Germline CDR1 is MNHNS and CDR2 is SASEGT. V trimming: 2 bases; J trimming: 2 bases; junction bases outside the gene matches: 7. The CDR3 covers 17 residues. The CDR3 spells CASSESPSGGSQETQYF. CDR3 coding DNA: TGTGCCAGCAGTGAAAGTCCTAGCGGGGGGTCTCAAGAGACCCAGTACTTC.

A few counts support this clonotype. The rearrangement links TRBV15 to TRBJ2-7; D may match TRBD1 or TRBD2 (6 bases each). The CDR3 totals 16 residues. Looked up from germline, CDR1 is LNHNV and CDR2 is YYDKDF (reference sequence). V was trimmed by 3 bases and J by 1 base, leaving 16 bases between them. The CDR3 nucleotides read TGTGCCACCAGCAGGGAGGGGACATTGAAATCCTACGAGCAGTACTTC. Translated, it gives CATSREGTLKSYEQYF.

This clonotype appeared a few times. V is TRBV30 and J is TRBJ1-1; D possibly corresponds to TRBD1 (6 bases). There are 14 residues in the CDR3. V lost 2 bases to trimming and J lost 0 bases, with 10 bases between them. From germline, CDR1 is GTSNPN and CDR2 SVGIG (reference sequence). This CDR3 is CAWSHRDLNTEAFF. The CDR3 region has the DNA TGTGCCTGGAGTCACAGGGATTTGAACACTGAAGCTTTCTTT.

This clonotype was counted between two and nine times. The rearrangement links TRBV15 to TRBJ2-3, with D perhaps matching TRBD2 (6 bases). V was clipped by 8 bases and J by 0 bases, with 18 bases between them. Germline assignment: CDR1 LNHNV and CDR2 YYDKDF (reference sequence). This CDR3 contains 16 residues. This chain's CDR3 is CATWDLSHLSTDTQYF. In nucleotides, the CDR3 is TGTGCCACCTGGGACTTGTCTCACCTCAGCACAGATACGCAGTATTTT.

This clonotype was seen a handful of times. This chain joins TRBV24-1 and TRBJ1-2; D is perhaps TRBD1 (5 bases). CDR3 length equals 13 residues. Germline V lookup: CDR1 KGHDR, CDR2 SFDVKD. V lost 5 bases, J lost 6 bases, and 12 bases lay in between. The CDR3 nucleotides read TGTGCCACCAGTGTAGGGGAGTGGGATGGCTACACCTTC. This codes for CATSVGEWDGYTF.

This clonotype was observed at least ten times. CDR3 sequence: CASSPTGEIGYTF. The DNA for the CDR3 is TGTGCCAGCAGCCCTACAGGGGAGATTGGCTACACCTTC. The V and J genes are TRBV12-3 or TRBV12-4 and TRBJ1-2; 7 bases are shared with TRBD1. There are 13 residues in the CDR3. V shed 6 bases, J shed 7 bases, and the junction held 8 bases outside the gene matches.

For this clonotype: This may be a read error, as it is one base from a much larger clone. The chain links TRBV6-2 or TRBV6-3 to TRBJ1-2; D is uncertain. The CDR3 covers 14 residues. Germline V lookup: CDR1 MNHEY, CDR2 SVGEGT. CDR3 bases: TGTGCCAACAGTTACTCGAGGTTTGGCTATGGCTACACCTTC. Encoded protein: CANSYSRFGYGYTF.

There are many counts of this clonotype. This chain joins TRBV6-5 and TRBJ1-2; D may be TRBD1 (5 bases). Between the trimmed V and J ends, which lost 2 bases and 8 bases, there was a span of 21 bases. CDR1 and CDR2 from the germline V gene are MNHEY and SVGAGI. The CDR3 length is 16 residues. Here the CDR3 DNA reads TGTGCCAGCAGTTACGGCGTCATTCAGGGAGGTGAAGGCTACACCTTC. Protein sequence: CASSYGVIQGGEGYTF.

The chain carries TRBV4-2 and TRBJ2-2; 10 bases map to TRBD2. Trimming took 1 base from V and 10 from J; bases not matched to a gene: 9. The CDR3 totals 16 residues. The germline V gene encodes CDR1 LGHNA and CDR2 YNFKEQ. The CDR3 nucleotides are TGTGCCAGCAGCCAAGCATCAGCGGGGGGGCGTTTGGAGCTGTTTTTT. Translating it yields CASSQASAGGRLELFF.

Many counts were recorded for this clonotype. In nucleotides, the CDR3 is TGTGCCAGCACGGGCCGCCAAAGCACAGATACGCAGTATTTT. This codes for CASTGRQSTDTQYF. The chain recombines TRBV2 with TRBJ2-3; D is uncertain. This CDR3 region has 14 residues. Germline CDR1 SNHLY, CDR2 FYNNEI. V was clipped by 7 bases and J by 0 bases, with 11 bases between them.

The chain employs TRBV7-9 and TRBJ2-5; D might be TRBD1 (5 bases). This CDR3 comprises 16 residues. Germline CDR1 SEHNR, CDR2 FQNEAQ (reference sequence). V lost 1 base and J 5 bases, leaving 17 bases between the germline ends. The DNA of the CDR3 is TGTGCCAGCAGCTTAGAGTTCCCCCAGGGTTTCGAGACCCAGTACTTC. Translated, it gives CASSLEFPQGFETQYF.

Ten or more counts support this clonotype. The chain uses TRBV18 and TRBJ1-1; D may be TRBD1 (5 bases). The CDR3 extends over 14 amino acids. The germline CDR1 and CDR2 sequences are KGHSH and LQKENI. The ends were cut back, 3 bases at V and 3 bases at J, with 11 bases in the middle. The CDR3 spells CASSPRWGDTEAFF. The CDR3 bases are TGTGCCAGCTCACCCCGATGGGGGGACACTGAAGCTTTCTTT.

The chain is built from TRBV11-2 and TRBJ2-5; D could derive from TRBD1 or TRBD2 (5 bases each). Germline V gives CDR1 SGHAT, CDR2 FQNNGV. There are 15 residues in the CDR3. The ends were cut back, 4 bases at V and 7 bases at J, with 19 bases in the middle. CDR3: CASSSRDGVRWTQYF. The CDR3 DNA follows: TGTGCCAGCAGCTCTCGGGACGGGGTTCGATGGACCCAGTACTTC.